These T cell receptor beta chains were read from a single sample in a study of regulatory and conventional T cells in RAG deficiency. Sequencing used immunoSEQ multiplex PCR; TCRdb keeps in-frame clones, though not all of them. The sample consists of approximately 30,000 clones, approximately 96% of them appearing once. These data were likewise used in another study, on regulatory T cells.

The specimen was CD25- CD4+ T cells sorted from blood. Source of these receptors: a human donor in good health. Both conserved end residues are part of each CDR3. The D gene is left open where the match is weak. For some rows the clone size is stated as once, few or many, or as a class when expanded; others skip it.

d_call	clone_size	j_call	v_call	cdr3_aa	cdr3_nt
TRBD1	NA	TRBJ1-2	TRBV15	CATSRVGQAYGYTF	TGTGCCACCAGCAGAGTGGGACAGGCCTATGGCTACACCTTC
NA	NA	TRBJ1-2	TRBV5-5	CASSLDGGRSGGYTF	TGTGCCAGCAGTTTGGATGGCGGGCGCTCCGGTGGCTACACCTTC
TRBD1	NA	TRBJ1-4	TRBV7-9	CASSLLQGAEKLFF	TGTGCCAGCAGCTTGTTGCAGGGGGCGGAAAAACTGTTTTTT
NA	once	TRBJ1-1	TRBV14	CASSQRGNTEAFF	TGTGCCAGCAGCCAAAGGGGGAACACTGAAGCTTTCTTT
NA	NA	TRBJ1-4	TRBV7-3	CASSLSRNEKLFF	TGTGCCAGCAGCTTAAGCCGGAATGAAAAACTGTTTTTT
NA	NA	TRBJ2-5	TRBV9	CASSPSVGETQYF	TGTGCCAGCAGCCCCTCGGTCGGAGAGACCCAGTACTTC
NA	NA	TRBJ2-6	TRBV18	CASSPRLGRSGANVLTF	TGTGCCAGCTCACCACGCCTTGGGAGGTCTGGGGCCAACGTCCTGACTTTC
NA	NA	TRBJ2-7	TRBV11-2	CASTGDGDEQYF	TGTGCCAGCACCGGAGACGGAGACGAGCAGTACTTC
TRBD2	NA	TRBJ2-3	TRBV4-1	CASSLAGGSTDTQYF	TGCGCCAGCAGTCTAGCGGGGGGAAGCACAGATACGCAGTATTTT
TRBD2	NA	TRBJ2-1	TRBV18	CASSPRSGSQFF	TGTGCCAGCTCACCCCGGAGCGGGAGTCAGTTCTTC
TRBD1	NA	TRBJ2-2	TRBV14	CASRLQGARELFF	TGTGCCAGCAGGTTACAGGGGGCCCGGGAGCTGTTTTTT
NA	NA	TRBJ1-6	TRBV5-1	CASSSVGSGQNSPLHF	TGCGCCAGCAGCTCCGTAGGAAGTGGACAGAATTCACCCCTCCACTTT
TRBD2	NA	TRBJ2-1	TRBV14	CASSQQGRATYNEQFF	TGTGCCAGCAGCCAACAAGGGAGGGCAACCTACAATGAGCAGTTCTTC
NA	NA	TRBJ2-1	TRBV9	CASSGKGLGNEQFF	TGTGCCAGCAGCGGAAAGGGGCTGGGCAATGAGCAGTTCTTC
NA	NA	TRBJ2-1	TRBV20-1	CSARIAREQFF	TGCAGTGCTAGGATAGCTCGCGAGCAGTTCTTC
TRBD1	NA	TRBJ1-1	TRBV5-8	CASSSRDRNTEAFF	TGTGCCAGCAGCTCCCGGGACAGGAACACTGAAGCTTTCTTT
TRBD1	NA	TRBJ1-1	TRBV11-2	CASSLATGGNTEAFF	TGTGCCAGCAGCTTAGCGACAGGGGGCAACACTGAAGCTTTCTTT
NA	once	TRBJ1-5	TRBV30	CAWSLSPRGSNQPQHF	TGTGCCTGGAGTCTCTCCCCTCGAGGGAGCAATCAGCCCCAGCATTTT
NA	NA	TRBJ1-4	TRBV6-1	CASTAGTGGEKLFF	TGTGCCAGCACAGCCGGGACGGGGGGTGAAAAACTGTTTTTT
TRBD1	NA	TRBJ1-1	TRBV6-6	CASSTGETEAFF	TGTGCCAGCAGTACAGGGGAAACTGAAGCTTTCTTT
TRBD1	few	TRBJ1-1	TRBV19	CASSHVGGLRGPEAFF	TGTGCCAGTAGTCATGTGGGGGGCCTAAGGGGGCCTGAAGCTTTCTTT
NA	NA	TRBJ2-7	TRBV5-1	CASSPGAGYEQYF	TGCGCCAGCAGTCCTGGGGCTGGATACGAGCAGTACTTC
NA	once	TRBJ1-2	TRBV30	CAWNRDYNYGYTF	TGTGCCTGGAACCGGGATTACAACTATGGCTACACCTTC
TRBD1	NA	TRBJ1-2	TRBV5-1	CASSLGDRAYGYTF	TGCGCCAGCAGCTTGGGGGACAGGGCCTATGGCTACACCTTC
NA	NA	TRBJ2-3	TRBV2	CASSSSTDTQYF	TGTGCCAGCAGCTCTAGCACAGATACGCAGTATTTT
NA	NA	TRBJ2-3	TRBV7-6	CASSLEGAATDTQYF	TGTGCCAGCAGCTTAGAAGGAGCGGCCACAGATACGCAGTATTTT
NA	NA	TRBJ1-6	TRBV19	CASSIRTENSPLHF	TGTGCCAGTAGTATACGGACAGAGAATTCACCCCTCCACTTT
NA	NA	TRBJ2-7	TRBV18	CASSSSTGPYEQYF	TGTGCCAGCTCATCTTCGACAGGACCCTACGAGCAGTACTTC
TRBD1	NA	TRBJ1-2	TRBV6-5	CASRNGQGAGGYTF	TGTGCCAGCAGAAACGGACAGGGGGCGGGCGGCTACACCTTC
NA	NA	TRBJ1-1	TRBV19	CASSTVLGAGGAFF	TGTGCCAGTAGTACCGTCCTAGGGGCCGGCGGAGCTTTCTTT
NA	once	TRBJ2-1	TRBV4-2	CASSLSTSNEQFF	TGTGCCAGCAGCCTGTCGACTAGCAATGAGCAGTTCTTC
NA	once	TRBJ1-2	TRBV7-8	CASSSGLTANYGYTF	TGTGCCAGCAGCTCGGGACTCACAGCTAACTATGGCTACACCTTC
TRBD1	NA	TRBJ1-4	TRBV6-5	CASSLTGVNEKLFF	TGTGCCAGCAGTTTGACAGGGGTTAATGAAAAACTGTTTTTT
TRBD2	NA	TRBJ2-2	TRBV7-3	CASSLKTSGMNTGELFF	TGTGCCAGCAGCCTAAAAACTAGCGGGATGAACACCGGGGAGCTGTTTTTT
TRBD2	NA	TRBJ2-3	TRBV27	CASSFLTSGAPRRDTQYF	TGTGCCAGCAGTTTTTTGACTAGCGGGGCCCCACGAAGGGATACGCAGTATTTT
TRBD1	once	TRBJ1-4	TRBV5-1	CASSGTGDGAYEKLFF	TGCGCCAGCAGCGGGACAGGGGATGGGGCTTACGAAAAACTGTTTTTT
TRBD1	NA	TRBJ2-3	TRBV29-1	CSADRVADTQYF	TGCAGCGCCGACAGGGTCGCAGATACGCAGTATTTT
TRBD1	NA	TRBJ1-3	TRBV7-9	CALRGAATVSSGNTIYF	TGTGCCCTCAGGGGGGCGGCGACAGTGAGCTCTGGAAACACCATATATTTT
TRBD1	NA	TRBJ1-5	TRBV19	CASSIRDRDGQPQHF	TGTGCCAGTAGTATCAGGGACAGGGATGGTCAGCCCCAGCATTTT
TRBD2	once	TRBJ2-3	TRBV4-2	CASSQGTSGTTDTQYF	TGTGCCAGCAGCCAGGGGACTAGCGGGACCACAGATACGCAGTATTTT
NA	once	TRBJ2-7	TRBV30	CAWSGPLGYEQYF	TGTGCCTGGAGTGGGCCCCTAGGATACGAGCAGTACTTC
NA	once	TRBJ1-1	TRBV5-6	CASSPRTENTEAFF	TGTGCCAGCAGTCCTCGGACAGAGAACACTGAAGCTTTCTTT
NA	NA	TRBJ1-1	TRBV5-4	CASSLVHMNTEAFF	TGTGCCAGCAGCTTGGTACACATGAACACTGAAGCTTTCTTT
TRBD2	NA	TRBJ2-1	TRBV7-9	CASSFFRTSGYNEQFF	TGTGCCAGCAGCTTCTTTAGGACTAGCGGCTACAATGAGCAGTTCTTC
TRBD1	NA	TRBJ2-7	TRBV5-4	CASSQGQGSNYEQYF	TGTGCCAGCAGCCAGGGACAGGGATCAAACTACGAGCAGTACTTC